One and the same sample provided the 21 T cell receptor beta chains below, sequenced in a study of blood T cell repertoires in COVID-19. The repertoire was sequenced with immunoSEQ multiplex PCR; TCRdb's copy has only in-frame clones and lacks some. The sample lists 250,000 to 350,000 clones; approximately 90% were seen once. The specimen sequenced was peripheral blood. These receptors were taken from a young man with active or convalescent COVID-19.

The V call is TRBV13, the J call TRBJ2-7, with TRBD1 identical over 9 bases. The CDR3 spans 14 residues. Per germline, CDR1 PRHDT and CDR2 FYEKMQ (reference sequence). V trimming: 4 bases; J trimming: 2 bases; junction bases outside the gene matches: 3. The CDR3 spells CASSWTGDTYEQYF. The CDR3 DNA sequence: TGTGCCAGCAGCTGGACAGGGGATACCTACGAGCAGTACTTC.

The CDR3 spells CASRLTGSYTEAFF. CDR3 DNA: TGTGCCAGCAGGCTCACAGGGAGCTACACTGAAGCTTTCTTT. V is TRBV27 and J is TRBJ1-1, with a tentative D call TRBD1 (6 bases). V was clipped by 6 bases and J by 3 bases, with 14 bases between them. CDR3 length equals 14 residues. Germline values: CDR1 MNHEY, CDR2 SMNVEV (reference sequence).

The chain joins TRBV13 to TRBJ1-2, with unresolved D. The CDR3 has 12 residues. CDR1 is PRHDT, CDR2 FYEKMQ, per germline (reference sequence). V lost 8 bases to trimming and J lost 14 bases, with 21 bases between them. DNA for the CDR3: TGTGCCAGCGGAGGGTTTAGGTCGGGGAGAACCTTC. This encodes CASGGFRSGRTF. Using reference TRBV13 and TRBJ1-2 for the parts outside the CDR3, the full variable domain is AAGVIQSPRHLIKEKRETATLKCYPIPRHDTVYWYQQGPGQDPQFLISFYEKMQSDKGSIPDRFSAQQFSDYHSELNMSSLELGDSALYFCASGGFRSGRTFGSGTRLTVV.

This clone appeared a single time. The chain combines TRBV6-6 with TRBJ1-2, with D perhaps TRBD1 (6 bases). Per the germline V gene, CDR1 is MNHNY and CDR2 is SVGAGI (reference sequence). Trimming left V 0 bases short and J 2 bases short, with 7 bases between. CDR3 length: 14 residues. The CDR3 loop is CASSYSDRNYGYTF. The CDR3 coding sequence is TGTGCCAGCAGTTACTCAGACAGGAACTATGGCTACACCTTC.

This sequence joins TRBV6-5 and TRBJ2-3; tentative D call: TRBD2 (5 bases). V lost 2 bases and J 9 bases, leaving 15 bases between the germline ends. Per the germline V gene, CDR1 is MNHEY and CDR2 is SVGAGI. CDR3 length equals 14 residues. CDR3 bases: TGTGCCAGCAGTTACCCAAGCTGGAGAGGGACGCAGTATTTT. Protein: CASSYPSWRGTQYF.

Only one count was recorded for this clone. V is TRBV27 and J is TRBJ2-3; 10 bases map to TRBD2. Germline CDR1 is MNHEY and CDR2 is SMNVEV (reference sequence). Unmatched junction bases numbered 8, after V lost 3 bases and J lost 5 bases. This CDR3 has 16 amino acids. CDR3 nucleotide sequence: TGTGCCAGCAGTTTTCTAGCGGGAGACGATGGAGATACGCAGTATTTT. Its protein is CASSFLAGDDGDTQYF.

The rearrangement joins TRBV4-1 to TRBJ1-2, with D hard to call. Germline assignment: CDR1 MGHRA and CDR2 YSYEKL. The CDR3 sequence is 15 residues long. V was shortened by 2 bases and J by 0 bases, with 10 bases between the two germline ends. CDR3 sequence: CASSQNPSTNYGYTF. In DNA, the CDR3 is TGCGCCAGCAGCCAAAATCCTAGTACTAACTATGGCTACACCTTC.

The chain recombines TRBV6-4 with TRBJ1-1; D not certain. Between the trimmed V and J ends, which lost 0 bases and 6 bases, there was a span of 11 bases. CDR1 and CDR2 (germline): MRHNA, SNTAGT. This CDR3 has 14 amino acids. The CDR3 loop is CASSDSTGSAEAFF. In DNA form, the CDR3 reads TGTGCCAGCAGTGACTCGACGGGGAGCGCTGAAGCTTTCTTT.

The chain combines TRBV19 with TRBJ1-1; D is unresolved. V lost 7 bases and J 4 bases, leaving 13 bases between the germline ends. The germline V gene encodes CDR1 LNHDA and CDR2 SQIVND (reference sequence). CDR3 size: 13 residues. The CDR3 region is CASKEQLSTEAFF. The DNA for the CDR3 is TGTGCCAGTAAGGAGCAGCTCAGCACTGAAGCTTTCTTT.

This chain uses TRBV27 with TRBJ2-3, with TRBD1 as a possible D gene (5 bases). CDR1 MNHEY and CDR2 SMNVEV come from the germline V gene (reference sequence). V was shortened by 5 bases and J by 0 bases, with 12 bases between the two germline ends. CDR3 length: 15 amino acids. CDR3 amino acids: CASSTGYTSTDTQYF. The DNA of the CDR3 is TGTGCCAGCAGTACAGGTTATACTAGCACAGATACGCAGTATTTT.

The rearrangement joins TRBV2 to TRBJ2-1; 7 bases agree with TRBD1. The V and J ends lost 7 bases and 8 bases, in that order; junction bases with no gene match: 8. Germline values: CDR1 SNHLY, CDR2 FYNNEI. The CDR3 consists of 13 residues. The CDR3 loop is CASNPTGFDEQFF. For the CDR3, the DNA is TGTGCCAGCAACCCGACAGGGTTCGATGAGCAGTTCTTC. Using reference TRBV2 and TRBJ2-1 for the parts outside the CDR3, the full variable domain is EPEVTQTPSHQVTQMGQEVILRCVPISNHLYFYWYRQILGQKVEFLVSFYNNEISEKSEIFDDQFSVERPDGSNFTLKIRSTKLEDSAMYFCASNPTGFDEQFFGPGTRLTVL.

The chain uses TRBV12-3 or TRBV12-4 and TRBJ1-5; the match to TRBD1 covers 8 bases. The CDR3 spans 13 residues. Losses at the gene ends were 5 bases for V and 6 bases for J; bases not matched to a gene: 3. The CDR3 is CASSPGGIQPQHF. CDR3 DNA sequence: TGTGCCAGCAGTCCAGGGGGCATTCAGCCCCAGCATTTT.

V gene TRBV7-8 combines with J gene TRBJ1-3, with unresolved D. The CDR3 is 12 residues long. V was shortened by 7 bases and J by 2 bases, with 6 bases between the two germline ends. Germline CDR1 and CDR2: SGHVS and FQNEAQ. CDR3 nucleotides: TGTGCCAGCACAACACCTGGAAACACCATATATTTT. Translated: CASTTPGNTIYF.

The genes are TRBV27 and TRBJ1-6, with D possibly being TRBD1 (6 bases). Germline V gene data show CDR1 as MNHEY and CDR2 as SMNVEV (reference sequence). The CDR3 runs to 16 residues. V lost 10 bases, J lost 7 bases, and 23 bases lay in between. In DNA form, the CDR3 reads TGTGCCACCCATCGGGCAGGGGATCGAGCGAATTCACCCCTCCACTTT. Translated, it gives CATHRAGDRANSPLHF.

The chain recombines TRBV10-1 with TRBJ2-3, with D perhaps matching TRBD2 (6 bases). CDR1 and CDR2 from the germline V gene are WNHNN and SYGVQD (reference sequence). The CDR3 length is 16 residues. V was pared by 2 bases and J by 4 bases, with 16 bases between. CDR3 protein: CASSEVAKRDSDTQYF. CDR3 coding DNA: TGCGCCAGCAGTGAGGTTGCAAAGAGGGACTCAGATACGCAGTATTTT.

The V call is TRBV5-1, the J call TRBJ2-1; 7 bases match TRBD2. The junction had 5 bases not matched to a gene; V was cut back by 1 base and J by 1 base. The CDR3 is made up of 16 amino acids. The germline V gene has CDR1 SGHRS and CDR2 YFSETQ. The chain's CDR3 is CASSLSGGGSYNEQFF. The CDR3 DNA follows: TGCGCCAGCAGCTTGAGTGGGGGAGGGTCCTACAATGAGCAGTTCTTC.

The CDR3 spells CASSLTSGRTHNYGYTF. As DNA, the CDR3 is TGTGCCAGCAGCCTGACGTCAGGCCGCACTCATAACTATGGCTACACCTTC. The chain uses TRBV5-6 and TRBJ1-2; D ambiguous. Germline CDR1 reads SGHDT; CDR2 reads YYEEEE. The CDR3 contains 17 residues. Trimming left V 4 bases short and J 1 base short, with 20 bases between. Full variable domain (outside the CDR3, taken from reference TRBV5-6 and TRBJ1-2): DAGVTQSPTHLIKTRGQQVTLRCSPKSGHDTVSWYQQALGQGPQFIFQYYEEEERQRGNFPDRFSGHQFPNYSSELNVNALLLGDSALYLCASSLTSGRTHNYGYTFGSGTRLTVV.

V is TRBV7-9 and J is TRBJ2-7, with unresolved D. Between the trimmed V and J ends, which lost 5 bases and 2 bases, there was a span of 10 bases. Germline loops: CDR1 SEHNR, CDR2 FQNEAQ (reference sequence). This CDR3 region has 13 residues. The CDR3 is CASSPLIAYEQYF. In nucleotides, the CDR3 is TGTGCCAGCAGCCCCCTCATAGCCTACGAGCAGTACTTC.

This chain connects TRBV5-1 to TRBJ2-2; 11 nucleotides align to TRBD2. With V trimmed by 4 bases and J by 8 bases, 4 bases remained unmatched. This CDR3 contains 14 residues. From germline, CDR1 is SGHRS and CDR2 YFSETQ. The CDR3 DNA is TGCGCCAGCAGCACGTGGACTAGCGGGGGGGAGCTGTTTTTT. As protein: CASSTWTSGGELFF.

CDR3 residues: CAISDTGAGEQFF. The CDR3 DNA is TGTGCCATCAGCGACACAGGGGCAGGCGAGCAGTTCTTC. J is TRBJ2-1 and V is TRBV10-3, with 7 bases matching TRBD1. The CDR3 runs 13 residues. CDR1 and CDR2 (germline): ENHRY, SYGVKD. V lost 6 bases to trimming and J lost 10 bases; unmatched junction nucleotides: 9.

A single count supports this clone. CDR3 in DNA: TGTGCCAGCAGTTCTAGCGGGAAACCGTACGAGCAGTACTTC. Protein product: CASSSSGKPYEQYF. The chain carries TRBV27 and TRBJ2-7; the match to TRBD2 covers 9 bases. The CDR3 has 14 amino acids. The junction had 5 bases not matched to a gene; V was cut back by 4 bases and J by 4 bases. Germline V gene sequence: CDR1 MNHEY, CDR2 SMNVEV (reference sequence).